A single sample is the source of the 7 T cell receptor beta chains below, sequenced in a study of shared clonotypes between healthy human individuals. Produced via immunoSEQ multiplex PCR; TCRdb's table is partial and in-frame only. The table lists some 1 million clones, around 74% of them singletons. Sequences were obtained from memory CD4+ T cells sorted from blood. Subset specified: CD45RA-negative fraction. The receptors stem from a man aged 18 to 35 in good health.

The chain links TRBV4-2 to TRBJ2-5, with unresolved D. Trimming pared 0 bases from V and 0 bases from J, leaving 8 bases between. The CDR3 covers 15 residues. Germline V CDR1 and CDR2: LGHNA, YNFKEQ. The CDR3 DNA sequence: TGTGCCAGCAGCCAAGATCAGGCTAACCAAGAGACCCAGTACTTC. Translating it yields CASSQDQANQETQYF.

The gene calls are TRBV2 and TRBJ1-5; no clear D gene. Trimming took 5 bases from V and 1 from J, leaving 12 bases between them. The germline gives CDR1 SNHLY, CDR2 FYNNEI. This CDR3 spans 15 amino acids. CDR3 sequence (DNA): TGTGCCAGCAGTAGAGAGGACGGGAGCAATCAGCCCCAGCATTTT. It is translated as CASSREDGSNQPQHF.

The table lists this clone with a count of one. CDR3 DNA: TGCGCCAGCAGTGACGGGACCAATGATCCAGATACGCAGTATTTT. Protein: CASSDGTNDPDTQYF. The J gene is TRBJ2-3, the V gene TRBV10-2; the D call may be TRBD1 or TRBD2 (5 bases each). The CDR3 covers 15 residues. The V end was cut by 3 bases, the J end by 4 bases, with 14 bases between. CDR1 is WSHSY and CDR2 is SAAADI in the germline V gene.

V is TRBV7-9 and J is TRBJ2-1, with D unresolved. The V end was cut by 11 bases, the J end by 6 bases, with 11 bases between. This CDR3 is built from 11 residues. CDR1 is SEHNR, CDR2 FQNEAQ, per germline (reference sequence). The CDR3 loop is CAGGRINEQFF. CDR3 nucleotides: TGTGCCGGCGGACGGATCAATGAGCAGTTCTTC.

The chain links TRBV7-3 to TRBJ2-1, with TRBD2 matching 11 bases. V lost 4 bases, J lost 5 bases, and 10 bases stayed unmatched. Germline CDR1 is SGHTA and CDR2 is FQGTGA. The CDR3 covers 17 residues. CDR3 nucleotides: TGTGCCAGCAGCTCCCGCGGTAGCGGGGGGGTTCACAATGAGCAGTTCTTC. It is translated as CASSSRGSGGVHNEQFF.

J is TRBJ2-1 and V is TRBV5-4, with D tentatively TRBD1 or TRBD2 (5 bases each). Germline V gene sequence: CDR1 SGHNT, CDR2 YYREEE (reference sequence). The ends were cut back, 4 bases at V and 13 bases at J, with 21 bases in the middle. The CDR3 runs to 14 residues. CDR3 coding DNA: TGTGCCAGCAGCCTAACGGCAGCTGGGGGATCTCAGTTCTTC. Its protein is CASSLTAAGGSQFF.

V usage is TRBV5-4 and J usage is TRBJ2-2; TRBD2 matches 12 bases. Germline CDR1 SGHNT, CDR2 YYREEE (reference sequence). Germline trimming cut 4 bases from V and 4 bases from J; bases unmatched to any gene: 11. The CDR3 covers 18 residues. The CDR3 sequence is CASSRRLAGGQVTGELFF. Written as DNA, the CDR3 is TGTGCCAGCAGCCGGCGGCTAGCGGGGGGGCAGGTCACCGGGGAGCTGTTTTTT.